This T cell receptor (beta chain) is from a study of blood T cells in healthy people across ages. CDR3 size: 16 residues. Germline values: CDR1 ENHRY, CDR2 SYGVKD. Trimming pared 9 bases from V and 5 bases from J, leaving 26 bases between. With a J-beta primer mix and a sample-barcoded 5' primer, a second PCR ran about 7 to 12 cycles. From the 5' RACE reads, TCRdb called clonotypes with MiXCR, one entry per CDR3 protein. The table lists 2 million or so distinct CDR3 sequences, 49% of them singletons, with 2% to 2.5% in the top ten. Every participating donor contributed roughly 11 milliliters of peripheral blood through a draw. Samples had at least 6.5 million PBMCs isolated from them. Whole-study results and caveats: TCR beta diversity tracked closely with naive T cell percentage.

Only a few counts were recorded for this clonotype. The antigen is not known. The origin of this receptor is a woman between 35 and 50 years old in good health. The V and J genes are TRBV10-3 and TRBJ2-7; D is perhaps TRBD1 (6 bases). Sequenced: blood. This CDR3 is CAITPQPFRGLDEQYF. The DNA of the CDR3 is TGTGCCATAACCCCTCAACCATTCAGGGGTCTCGACGAGCAGTACTTC.